The 12 T cell receptor beta chains reported below all come from one sample, sequenced in a study of response to subunit inactivated influenza vaccine (dated by TCRdb to 2016 to 2019). The library relied on RT-PCR. The sequencer was an Illumina HiSeq 2500. The public sequencing data were trimmed at Q25 with fastp and processed into clonotypes with MiXCR by TCRdb, which kept only in-frame beta chains. All rows with the same CDR3 protein become a single entry with the most common DNA and genes. The sample table holds roughly 540,000 distinct CDR3 sequences, of which 20% to 25% were seen once. Of the sample, about 2.8% falls within the top ten clones. These data were also filed under a second study, of T cells expressing NK-cell markers. The second publication reports: The TCR beta cDNA libraries were made using 5'RACE template switching, a step that added both a universal primer site and unique molecular identifiers.

Sequences were derived from CD4+ T cells sorted from PBMCs, sampled 12 days after vaccination. The receptors here all came from a man aged 45-65 years who received an inactivated influenza vaccine. Donor details come from another sample of the same person, matched by shared clones.

This clonotype was seen more than once but under ten times. This rearrangement joins TRBV7-2 to TRBJ2-6; no reliable D call. The CDR3 is made up of 15 amino acids. CDR1 is SGHTA, CDR2 FQGNSA, per germline. Trimming took 5 bases from V and 4 from J, leaving 12 bases between them. For the CDR3, the DNA is TGTGCCAGCAGCCTACAGCGTCTCGGGGCCAACGTCCTGACTTTC. It is translated as CASSLQRLGANVLTF.

The sample holds many counts of this clonotype. The chain recombines TRBV12-3 or TRBV12-4 with TRBJ1-6, with D unresolved. CDR3 length: 13 residues. Between the trimmed V and J ends, which lost 6 bases and 11 bases, there was a span of 14 bases. The CDR3 sequence is CASSPSGNAPLHF. In DNA, the CDR3 is TGTGCCAGCAGCCCTTCCGGCAATGCACCCCTCCACTTT.

The gene calls are TRBV14 and TRBJ2-2; D is ambiguous. The V and J ends lost 0 bases and 5 bases respectively, with 7 bases between them. Germline values: CDR1 SGHDN, CDR2 FVKESK. The CDR3 sequence is 14 residues long. CDR3 sequence reads: CASSQELRTGELFF. In DNA form, the CDR3 reads TGTGCCAGCAGCCAAGAATTAAGGACCGGGGAGCTGTTTTTT.

The chain joins TRBV24-1 to TRBJ2-1; 8 bases agree with TRBD2. The V gene end was trimmed by 4 bases and the J gene end by 7 bases; junction bases not matched to a gene: 5. CDR3 length: 14 amino acids. Germline CDR1 reads KGHDR; CDR2 reads SFDVKD. The CDR3 spells CATSESGRVNEQFF. In DNA form, the CDR3 reads TGTGCCACCAGTGAGAGCGGGAGAGTAAATGAGCAGTTCTTC.

To note about this clonotype: One end of the junction is discordant with germline, which a read error may explain. This chain connects TRBV12-3 or TRBV12-4 to TRBJ2-1, with D possibly being TRBD2 (5 bases). The CDR3 is made up of 13 amino acids. The CDR3 spells CACSFRGMDEQFF. CDR3 bases: TGTGCCTGCAGTTTCCGAGGGATGGATGAGCAGTTCTTC.

On this clonotype: Germline and junction disagree at one end, which may indicate a read error. The V gene is TRBV7-7, the J gene TRBJ1-5, with D unresolved. This CDR3 has 13 amino acids. Germline loops: CDR1 SSHAT, CDR2 FNYEAQ (reference sequence). The CDR3 here is CASSSREGQPQHF. The CDR3, as DNA: TGTGCTAGCAGCTCTCGGGAGGGTCAGCCCCAGCATTTT.

This clonotype was detected only a few times. J is TRBJ1-5 and V is TRBV12-3 or TRBV12-4; the match to TRBD1 covers 9 bases. The ends lost 5 bases at V and 4 bases at J; junction bases unmatched: 6. This CDR3 region has 15 residues. The CDR3 here is CASSTGTGLNQPQHF. CDR3 DNA: TGTGCCAGCAGTACCGGGACAGGGTTGAATCAGCCCCAGCATTTT.

This clonotype came up a few times. This chain links TRBV9 with TRBJ2-2, with TRBD1 as a possible D gene (6 bases). Germline V gene sequence: CDR1 SGDLS, CDR2 YYNGEE. The CDR3 consists of 15 residues. Trimming took off 3 bases at V and 5 bases at J, with 14 bases between the two ends. CDR3 sequence: CASSAHTGQTGELFF. The CDR3 DNA is TGTGCCAGCAGCGCTCACACAGGGCAAACCGGGGAGCTGTTTTTT.

The chain links TRBV5-1 to TRBJ2-6; maybe TRBD1 (6 bases). Germline CDR1 reads SGHRS; CDR2 reads YFSETQ. The CDR3 has 15 residues. With 2 bases removed from V and 4 bases from J, the gap between germline ends came to 10 bases. CDR3 sequence: CASSLQGIGANVLTF. The CDR3 DNA reads TGCGCCAGCAGCTTACAGGGAATCGGGGCCAACGTCCTGACTTTC.

This clonotype turned up a few times. The chain is built from TRBV6-2 or TRBV6-3 and TRBJ2-5; D perhaps matches TRBD2 (6 bases). V gave up 5 bases and J gave up 3 bases, with 22 bases separating them. The germline CDR1 and CDR2 sequences are MNHEY and SVGEGT. CDR3 length equals 17 residues. DNA of the CDR3: TGTGCCAGCAGTCGAACGCCCGCTAGCGCCGTAGAAGAGACCCAGTACTTC. This codes for CASSRTPASAVEETQYF.

The table lists this clonotype with a few counts. This chain links TRBV3-1 with TRBJ2-1; no clear D. Germline V gene lookup returns CDR1 LGHDT and CDR2 YNNKEL (reference sequence). CDR3 size: 15 residues. V lost 3 bases and J 0 bases, leaving 9 bases between the germline ends. CDR3 sequence (DNA): TGTGCCAGCAGCCACAGGCAGTTCTCCTACAATGAGCAGTTCTTC. As protein: CASSHRQFSYNEQFF.

The chain uses TRBV5-5 and TRBJ2-3; D may correspond to TRBD1 or TRBD2 (5 bases each). The CDR3 sequence is 15 residues long. With 6 bases removed from V and 2 bases from J, the gap between germline ends came to 16 bases. Germline CDR1 SGHKS, CDR2 YYEKEE (reference sequence). The CDR3 DNA reads TGTGCCAGCACTGAGGGACGAATAACCACAGATACGCAGTATTTT. It codes for CASTEGRITTDTQYF.